This T cell receptor (beta chain) appears in the sequencing data of a study of T cells in Graves' hyperthyroidism and ophthalmopathy. This clonotype was counted ten times or more. The TCR beta CDR3 regions underwent amplification using RNA transcripts as the source. The TCR CDR3 was amplified in a first-round RT-PCR using the HTBI primer set. One entry per CDR3 protein results from TCRdb running MiXCR on the multiplex PCR reads. The data show around 520,000 distinct CDR3 sequences, around 15% seen once. Patients having uncontrolled infection, another autoimmune disease, pregnancy or lactation were not included. The sequence came from a woman between 40 and 55 years old with Graves' hyperthyroidism. The sample was blood.

The CDR3 here is CSVEFRLKEETQYF. The CDR3 DNA reads as TGCAGCGTTGAATTTCGGCTAAAAGAAGAGACCCAGTACTTC. J is TRBJ2-5 and V is TRBV29-1; D not certain. The CDR3 sequence is 14 residues long. The germline V gene encodes CDR1 SQVTM and CDR2 ANQGSEA. With 2 bases removed from V and 3 bases from J, the gap between germline ends came to 13 bases.